The 8 T cell receptor beta chains below come from one sample, sequenced in a study of follicular helper T cells after annual influenza vaccination. Time point given: 2015-2016 season, 7 days after influenza vaccination. The table came from immunoSEQ multiplex PCR; TCRdb's copy has only in-frame clones and leaves some out. The sample has about 6,800 clones; roughly 90% are singletons. The input for sequencing was CXCR5+ CD38- circulating T follicular helper cells from blood, taken 7 days after influenza vaccination. The subset is: circulating Tfh, non-naive CD4+CXCR5+PD-1+ (ICOS+CD38+ or ICOS-CD38-). These receptors were obtained from an adult who received the influenza vaccine.

The genes are TRBV5-4 and TRBJ1-5, with TRBD1 as a possible D gene (5 bases). The CDR3 is 15 amino acids. The V end lost 2 bases, the J end lost 6 bases, and 15 bases lay between the germline ends. Germline CDR1 is SGHNT and CDR2 is YYREEE (reference sequence). CDR3 coding DNA: TGTGCCAGCAGCTTAGAACCGGGACCTAGTCAGCCCCAGCATTTT. Protein product: CASSLEPGPSQPQHF.

A word on this clone: Sequence at one end of the junction differs from germline and may be a read error. The chain joins TRBV7-7 to TRBJ2-5; possibly TRBD1 for D (6 bases). The CDR3 is 14 residues long. The germline V gene encodes CDR1 SSHAT and CDR2 FNYEAQ (reference sequence). The chain's CDR3 is CASSPGWTEETQYF. CDR3 bases: TGTGCTAGCAGCCCAGGGTGGACAGAAGAGACCCAGTACTTC.

The chain combines TRBV4-3 with TRBJ2-6; D assignment may be TRBD1 or TRBD2 (5 bases each). The V and J ends lost 0 bases and 0 bases respectively, with 9 bases between them. Germline-derived CDR1 and CDR2 are LGHNA and YSLEER. The CDR3 length is 17 residues. The CDR3 DNA is TGCGCCAGCAGCCAAGATGGGGCGGGCTCTGGGGCCAACGTCCTGACTTTC. Translating it yields CASSQDGAGSGANVLTF.

The chain is built from TRBV10-2 and TRBJ2-1; D is possibly TRBD1 (5 bases). CDR3 length: 11 residues. V was trimmed by 8 bases and J by 7 bases, leaving 9 bases between them. CDR1 and CDR2 from the germline V gene are WSHSY and SAAADI. The CDR3 reads CASWGGNEQFF. The CDR3 nucleotides read TGCGCCAGCTGGGGCGGAAATGAGCAGTTCTTC.

The chain uses TRBV9 and TRBJ1-4; 12 nucleotides match TRBD1. The CDR3 is 18 amino acids. CDR1 is SGDLS, CDR2 YYNGEE, per germline. V was clipped by 0 bases and J by 3 bases; unmatched bases: 6. The chain's CDR3 is CASSVAGTGGRANEKLFF. As DNA, the CDR3 is TGTGCCAGCAGCGTAGCTGGGACAGGGGGCCGCGCTAATGAAAAACTGTTTTTT.

The CDR3 bases are TGTGCCATCAGCCTTCGACAGAGCAACCAAGAGACCCAGTACTTC. Protein: CAISLRQSNQETQYF. V is TRBV10-3 and J is TRBJ2-5; tentatively, D is TRBD1 (5 bases). The CDR3 length is 15 residues. The V end was cut by 6 bases, the J end by 0 bases, with 14 bases between. From germline, CDR1 is ENHRY and CDR2 SYGVKD.

The chain couples TRBV4-3 to TRBJ2-7; 11 bases match TRBD2. This CDR3 is built from 18 residues. Germline lookup yields CDR1 LGHNA and CDR2 YSLEER. V gave up 2 bases and J gave up 4 bases; unmatched junction bases: 13. The CDR3 coding sequence is TGCGCCAGCAGCCAATACTTAGCGGGAGGGTCCAAATATTACGAGCAGTACTTC. It codes for CASSQYLAGGSKYYEQYF.

The V gene is TRBV19, the J gene TRBJ2-5; 9 positions agree with TRBD1. Germline V gene lookup returns CDR1 LNHDA and CDR2 SQIVND (reference sequence). The CDR3 consists of 16 residues. The J segment lost 11 bases and the V segment lost 3 bases, leaving 16 bases of the junction unmatched. The CDR3 DNA reads as TGTGCCAGTAGTATTTCGATCGGGACAGGGATAGAAGAGCAGTACTTC. Translating gives CASSISIGTGIEEQYF.